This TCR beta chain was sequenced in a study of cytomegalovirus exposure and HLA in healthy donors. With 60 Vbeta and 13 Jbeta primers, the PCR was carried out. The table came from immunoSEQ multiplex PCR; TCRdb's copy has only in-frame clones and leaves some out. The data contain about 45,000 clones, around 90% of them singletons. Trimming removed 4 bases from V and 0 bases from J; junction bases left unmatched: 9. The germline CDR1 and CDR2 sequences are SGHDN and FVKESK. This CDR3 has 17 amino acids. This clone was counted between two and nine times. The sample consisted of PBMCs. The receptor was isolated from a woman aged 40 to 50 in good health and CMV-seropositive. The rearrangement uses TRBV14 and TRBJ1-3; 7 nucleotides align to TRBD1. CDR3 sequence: CASSRIRDSFSGNTIYF. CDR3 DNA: TGTGCCAGCAGCCGAATCCGGGACAGCTTCTCTGGAAACACCATATATTTT. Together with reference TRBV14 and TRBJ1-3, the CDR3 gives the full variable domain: EAGVTQFPSHSVIEKGQTVTLRCDPISGHDNLYWYRRVMGKEIKFLLHFVKESKQDESGMPNNRFLAERTGGTYSTLKVQPAELEDSGVYFCASSRIRDSFSGNTIYFGEGSWLTVV.